This TCR beta chain was captured by sequencing in a study of blood T cell repertoires in COVID-19. Study details: COVID-19 samples, acute and convalescent, were from the United States, Italy and Spain. T cells, B-cell-depleted T cells, or PBMCs supplied cDNA or gDNA.

The germline gives CDR1 SGHDT, CDR2 YYEEEE. V lost 2 bases and J lost 4; bases outside the gene matches: 11. The CDR3 spans 17 residues. Only in-frame clones appear in the TCRdb table, and some are missing; sequencing was by immunoSEQ multiplex PCR. The data show approximately 90,000 clones, with 70% to 85% seen just once and 25% held by the top ten. The chain couples TRBV5-6 to TRBJ2-5, with 10 bases aligning to TRBD2. This receptor was obtained from a man in his fifties or sixties with acute or convalescent COVID-19. Material: peripheral blood. CDR3 in DNA: TGTGCCAGCAGCTTATTGGGAAGCGGGGGGGCCGTAGAGACCCAGTACTTC. It is translated as CASSLLGSGGAVETQYF.